The next 18 T cell receptor beta chains were all read from a single sample in a study of CD8 T cells in ankylosing spondylitis. Study-wide results and caveats: A motif in TCR beta, a set of eight highly homologous variants, appeared characteristic of ankylosing spondylitis blood.

TCRdb re-called the 5' RACE reads through MiXCR, storing one row per CDR3 protein. The sample shows 200,000 to 250,000 distinct CDR3 sequences, about 7.3% of them seen only once. These receptors lack a known antigen. Sample: blood, either unsorted or a sorted T cell fraction (not recorded which). Receptors were obtained from a male donor with ankylosing spondylitis.

This rearrangement joins TRBV11-3 to TRBJ2-1; 11 nucleotides align to TRBD2. CDR3 size: 22 residues. Germline assignment: CDR1 SGHNT and CDR2 YENEEA. The trim removed 1 base at V and 7 bases at J, leaving 24 bases unmatched. CDR3 sequence: CASSLVGSTGALLAGDENEQFF. The CDR3 coding sequence is TGTGCCAGCAGCTTAGTAGGAAGTACAGGAGCATTACTAGCGGGAGATGAGAATGAGCAGTTCTTC. Using reference TRBV11-3 and TRBJ2-1 for the parts outside the CDR3, the full variable domain is EAGVVQSPRYKIIEKKQPVAFWCNPISGHNTLYWYLQNLGQGPELLIRYENEEAVDDSQLPKDRFSAERLKGVDSTLKIQPAELGDSAVYLCASSLVGSTGALLAGDENEQFFGPGTRLTVL.

This clonotype was counted at least ten times. The chain joins TRBV20-1 to TRBJ1-1; D call uncertain. Trimming took 2 bases from V and 3 from J, leaving 7 bases between them. This CDR3 has 12 amino acids. Germline V gives CDR1 DFQATT, CDR2 SNEGSKA (reference sequence). CDR3 DNA sequence: TGCAGTGCTAGACATGGTGACACTGAAGCTTTCTTT. Amino acids: CSARHGDTEAFF.

This clonotype was seen ten or more times. CDR3 sequence (DNA): TGCGCCAGCAGCTTGGGGACAGGGGGCGTCGATGAGCAGTTCTTC. Its translation: CASSLGTGGVDEQFF. The chain employs TRBV5-1 and TRBJ2-1, with 11 bases aligning to TRBD1. The CDR3 has 15 amino acids. Germline CDR1 and CDR2: SGHRS and YFSETQ. V shed 0 bases, J shed 8 bases, and the junction held 4 bases outside the gene matches.

In this sample, this clonotype turned up a few times. The chain uses TRBV5-6 and TRBJ2-1, with TRBD2 matching over 7 bases. This CDR3 has 14 amino acids. The V and J ends lost 6 bases and 10 bases, in that order; junction bases with no gene match: 13. CDR1 is SGHDT and CDR2 is YYEEEE in the germline V gene. The CDR3 region is CASTFWGGVGEQFF. The CDR3 DNA is TGTGCCAGCACCTTCTGGGGGGGGGTAGGGGAGCAGTTCTTC.

On this clonotype itself: A read error is possible here, since a much larger clone lies one base away. The rearrangement joins TRBV11-2 to TRBJ1-1; D is unclear. V was trimmed by 0 bases and J by 10 bases, leaving 18 bases between them. The CDR3 sequence is 15 residues long. The germline V gene encodes CDR1 SGHAT and CDR2 FQNNGV. The CDR3 nucleotides read TGTGCCAGCAGCTTAGAATTACGGGCGATTACGGGAGCTTTCTTT. Encoded protein: CASSLELRAITGAFF.

The V gene is TRBV20-1, the J gene TRBJ2-3, with D perhaps TRBD2 (5 bases). This CDR3 has 15 residues. The V end lost 6 bases, the J end lost 0 bases, and 16 bases lay between the germline ends. CDR1 and CDR2 from the germline V gene are DFQATT and SNEGSKA (reference sequence). CDR3 nucleotide sequence: TGCAGTGCCAGGACTGAGAGACGGAGCACAGATACGCAGTATTTT. This codes for CSARTERRSTDTQYF.

Only a few counts were recorded for this clonotype. In DNA form, the CDR3 reads TGTGCCAGCAGTTACGGGCCAGTCGGGGAGACCCAGTACTTC. As protein: CASSYGPVGETQYF. The chain combines TRBV6-2 or TRBV6-3 with TRBJ2-5; D gene uncertain. The V end lost 2 bases, the J end lost 5 bases, and 12 bases lay between the germline ends. The germline CDR1 and CDR2 sequences are MNHEY and SVGEGT. The CDR3 has 14 amino acids.

This clonotype was counted a few times. The chain links TRBV27 to TRBJ2-7; TRBD1 matches 8 bases. The length of the CDR3 is 15 residues. V shed 8 bases, J shed 5 bases, and the junction held 14 bases outside the gene matches. Germline CDR1 MNHEY, CDR2 SMNVEV (reference sequence). CDR3 coding DNA: TGTGCCAGCGGATTCATTCCAGGGGGCCTCCACGAGCAGTACTTC. Translating gives CASGFIPGGLHEQYF.

This clonotype was detected ten times or more. The rearrangement joins TRBV12-3 or TRBV12-4 to TRBJ2-1; a weak D match, TRBD1 (5 bases). V was pared by 1 base and J by 4 bases, with 8 bases between. This CDR3 region has 14 residues. The CDR3 DNA is TGTGCCAGCAGTTTAGGGACACGTTACAATGAGCAGTTCTTC. Protein product: CASSLGTRYNEQFF.

This clonotype was counted at least ten times. The chain links TRBV20-1 to TRBJ2-6; the D gene is possibly TRBD1 (6 bases). This CDR3 is 17 amino acids long. V was trimmed by 0 bases and J by 2 bases, leaving 14 bases between them. Germline V lookup: CDR1 DFQATT, CDR2 SNEGSKA (reference sequence). CDR3 protein: CSARDYRARAGANVLTF. The CDR3 DNA sequence: TGCAGTGCTAGAGATTACAGGGCACGGGCTGGGGCCAACGTCCTGACTTTC.

This clonotype was counted ten times or more. The J gene is TRBJ2-5, the V gene TRBV16, with D perhaps matching TRBD1 (6 bases). The CDR3 runs 15 residues. Germline CDR1 reads KGHSY; CDR2 reads FQNENV. Trimming shortened V by 2 bases and J by 1 base, and 11 bases separated the two germline ends. The CDR3 loop is CASSQPRQAQETQYF. CDR3 nucleotide sequence: TGTGCCAGCAGCCAACCCAGACAGGCCCAAGAGACCCAGTACTTC.

V usage is TRBV6-5 and J usage is TRBJ2-7; D possibly matches TRBD1 or TRBD2 (5 bases each). The CDR3 is made up of 16 amino acids. CDR1 and CDR2 from the germline V gene are MNHEY and SVGAGI. Trimming shortened V by 4 bases and J by 2 bases, and 18 bases separated the two germline ends. Written as DNA, the CDR3 is TGTGCCAGCAGTTTCGGGGCGAGGACGGCTACCTACGAGCAGTACTTC. It encodes CASSFGARTATYEQYF.

This clonotype has a count of ten or more. V gene TRBV7-6 combines with J gene TRBJ1-1, with 8 positions matching TRBD1. This CDR3 is 18 amino acids long. Germline CDR1 is SGHVS and CDR2 is FNYEAQ. V was clipped by 1 base and J by 0 bases; unmatched bases: 10. The CDR3 spells CASSLGSRTGILNTEAFF. The CDR3 bases are TGTGCCAGCAGCTTAGGGAGCAGGACAGGGATCTTGAACACTGAAGCTTTCTTT.

This clonotype was observed a handful of times. V usage is TRBV5-1 and J usage is TRBJ2-1; tentatively, D is TRBD1 or TRBD2 (5 bases each). Deletions cut 2 bases from V and 8 bases from J, with 14 bases between. Germline CDR1 is SGHRS and CDR2 is YFSETQ. CDR3 length: 14 amino acids. The DNA of the CDR3 is TGCGCCAGCAGCTTCTCCCGAGGGGCGGATGAGCAGTTCTTC. This codes for CASSFSRGADEQFF.

This clonotype was seen at least ten times. The chain uses TRBV5-1 and TRBJ2-4, with D perhaps assigned TRBD1 or TRBD2 (5 bases each). Trimming cost V 2 bases and J 9 bases, with 12 bases left between them. This CDR3 has 13 amino acids. The V gene's germline CDR1 is SGHRS and CDR2 YFSETQ. The DNA for the CDR3 is TGCGCCAGCAGCTTCACCGGGACGAGCATTCAGTACTTC. Encoded protein: CASSFTGTSIQYF.

This clonotype showed up many times. This chain links TRBV7-9 with TRBJ2-7, with a possible D match to TRBD2 (5 bases). Trimming removed 4 bases at V and 3 bases at J, with 13 bases between. The germline V gene encodes CDR1 SEHNR and CDR2 FQNEAQ (reference sequence). The CDR3 length is 14 residues. CDR3 in DNA: TGTGCCAGCAGCTCCCGGGGATTTAACTACGAGCAGTACTTC. Protein: CASSSRGFNYEQYF.

This clonotype was seen ten or more times. The J gene is TRBJ2-7, the V gene TRBV9; 8 nucleotides match TRBD2. The germline CDR1 and CDR2 sequences are SGDLS and YYNGEE. V lost 3 bases and J lost 0; bases outside the gene matches: 8. The CDR3 sequence is 16 residues long. CDR3 bases: TGTGCCAGCAGCGGGTCAGCGGGAGCCAGCTCCTACGAGCAGTACTTC. Its protein is CASSGSAGASSYEQYF.

Only a few counts were recorded for this clonotype. The CDR3 region is CASSVMGSSYNSPLHF. The DNA of the CDR3 is TGTGCCAGCAGCGTAATGGGGAGCTCCTATAATTCACCCCTCCACTTT. The chain has TRBV9 and TRBJ1-6; D not resolved. Germline loops: CDR1 SGDLS, CDR2 YYNGEE. Trimming cost V 1 base and J 0 bases, with 8 bases left between them. CDR3 length: 16 amino acids. Full variable domain (remainder filled in from reference TRBV9 and TRBJ1-6): DSGVTQTPKHLITATGQRVTLRCSPRSGDLSVYWYQQSLDQGLQFLIQYYNGEERAKGNILERFSAQQFPDLHSELNLSSLELGDSALYFCASSVMGSSYNSPLHFGNGTRLTVT.